This T cell receptor beta chain was captured in a study of Graves' ophthalmopathy and Graves' hyperthyroidism. Scientists amplified the TCR beta CDR3 regions from RNA transcripts. HTBI primers primed a first-round RT-PCR, and a second-round multiplex PCR followed. TCRdb reanalysed the multiplex PCR reads using MiXCR and keeps one entry per CDR3 protein. The data contain about 740,000 distinct CDR3 sequences, roughly 41% of them singletons. On this clonotype itself: One end of the junction does not line up with germline, which may come from a read error.

Ophthalmopathy donors showed moderate-to-severe activity, CAS ≥3, NOSPECS ≥4 and a duration under 3 months. This receptor was obtained from an adult man with Graves' ophthalmopathy. The sample comprised peripheral blood.

This CDR3 is CASSQFPNNSPLHF. The CDR3 DNA sequence: TGTGCCAGCAGCCAATTTCCCAACAATTCACCCCTTCACTTT. This chain links TRBV16 with TRBJ1-6; the D is unclear. The germline V gene encodes CDR1 KGHSY and CDR2 FQNENV. The CDR3 length is 14 residues.